Listed here is a single TCR beta chain. The V gene's germline CDR1 is MNHEY and CDR2 SMNVEV (reference sequence). The CDR3 spans 12 residues. Trimming pared 2 bases from V and 8 bases from J, leaving 7 bases between. Sequencing templates came from extracted RNA that was reverse transcribed into cDNA. Repertoires were generated with immunoSEQ multiplex PCR, while TCRdb's copy carries only in-frame clones and drops some. Of some 220,000 clones in the sample, approximately 57% were seen once. This specimen comes from a study of CD8+ T cells in alopecia areata. Treatment described: oral pan-JAK inhibitor, 5-10 mg twice daily. From alopecia areata patients, lesional scalp punch biopsies and peripheral blood were collected.

The receptor comes from a human donor with alopecia areata. This specimen consisted of CD4+ T cells sorted from blood, obtained at week 4, from a patient treated with tofacitinib. The gene calls are TRBV27 and TRBJ2-1; D remains unclear. The CDR3, as DNA: TGTGCCAGCAGTTTAGACGGTTATGAGCAGTTCTTC. It translates to CASSLDGYEQFF.